The 10 T cell receptor beta chains reported below all come from one sample, sequenced in a study of identifying expanded T cells in peripheral blood (dated by TCRdb to between 2019 and 2020). The library was generated by the immunoSEQ multiplex PCR assay. TCRdb retrieved this table from immuneACCESS and kept in-frame rearrangements only. Not all clones are present; in checked studies, unresolved V genes account for under half, and no reason is known for the remainder. Across this sample there are around 130,000 clones, with 75% to 90% seen only once. The ten largest clones capture less than 10% of the sample. Sample: blood. These TCRs come from a person aged 18 to 70 in good health.

A note on this clone: This likely traces to a read error, being one base from a far larger clone. CDR3 protein: CASSLDAGGAKNYGYTF. The CDR3 DNA reads TGTGCCAGCAGCTTGGATGCAGGGGGCGCGAAGAACTATGGCTACACCTTC. V is TRBV5-4 and J is TRBJ1-2; TRBD1 matches at 8 bases. Trimming removed 0 bases from V and 2 bases from J; junction bases left unmatched: 9. The length of the CDR3 is 17 residues. The germline CDR1 and CDR2 sequences are SGHNT and YYREEE (reference sequence).

This clone has only one observation. The chain recombines TRBV6-5 with TRBJ1-2, with a tentative D call TRBD1 (5 bases). Germline V gene lookup returns CDR1 MNHEY and CDR2 SVGAGI. V dropped 5 bases and J dropped 5 bases, with 9 bases sitting between them. The CDR3 totals 12 residues. The CDR3 nucleotides read TGTGCCAGCAGTAAAGGGACTTATGGCTACACCTTC. Translation gives CASSKGTYGYTF.

The chain employs TRBV19 and TRBJ1-1; D is uncertain. The germline V and J ends were trimmed by 0 bases and 5 bases, with 7 bases remaining between them. This CDR3 is 13 amino acids long. In germline, CDR1 is LNHDA, CDR2 SQIVND (reference sequence). This chain's CDR3 is CASSIDPITEAFF. In nucleotides, the CDR3 is TGTGCCAGTAGTATAGATCCTATAACTGAAGCTTTCTTT. Full variable domain (outside the CDR3, taken from reference TRBV19 and TRBJ1-1): DGGITQSPKYLFRKEGQNVTLSCEQNLNHDAMYWYRQDPGQGLRLIYYSQIVNDFQKGDIAEGYSVSREKKESFPLTVTSAQKNPTAFYLCASSIDPITEAFFGQGTRLTVV.

The chain recombines TRBV7-9 with TRBJ1-1; 12 bases line up with TRBD1. With 5 bases clipped from V and 1 base from J, the junction kept 8 bases outside the gene matches. The CDR3 extends over 17 amino acids. Germline assignment: CDR1 SEHNR and CDR2 FQNEAQ (reference sequence). The CDR3 is CASSPLGQGARNTEAFF. CDR3 DNA: TGTGCCAGCAGCCCCTTGGGACAGGGGGCGCGGAACACTGAAGCTTTCTTT.

This clone showed up just a few times. V is TRBV10-1 and J is TRBJ1-3; TRBD1 agrees at 7 bases. V shed 10 bases and J 0 bases; nucleotides not matched to a gene: 6. The CDR3 covers 14 residues. Germline V gene lookup returns CDR1 WNHNN and CDR2 SYGVQD (reference sequence). CDR3 region: CATSTGSSGNTIYF. The CDR3 DNA reads as TGCGCCACCTCGACAGGGTCCTCTGGAAACACCATATATTTT.

V gene TRBV9 combines with J gene TRBJ2-3; TRBD2 might be the D (6 bases). The germline V gene encodes CDR1 SGDLS and CDR2 YYNGEE. This CDR3 region has 16 residues. V was trimmed by 4 bases and J by 4 bases, leaving 19 bases between them. The CDR3 nucleotides read TGTGCCAGCAGCATCAGGGCGGGGAATGGGGCAGATACGCAGTATTTT. Protein product: CASSIRAGNGADTQYF.

V usage is TRBV19 and J usage is TRBJ1-1; 10 positions agree with TRBD1. Per the germline V gene, CDR1 is LNHDA and CDR2 is SQIVND (reference sequence). This CDR3 spans 16 amino acids. V was clipped by 5 bases and J by 1 base; unmatched bases: 7. The CDR3 here is CASSPRTGGGNTEAFF. In DNA, the CDR3 is TGTGCCAGTAGTCCCCGGACAGGGGGGGGGAACACTGAAGCTTTCTTT.

The gene calls are TRBV6-1 and TRBJ2-2; weak D call: TRBD1 (5 bases). V was shortened by 2 bases and J by 3 bases, with 19 bases between the two germline ends. The CDR3 is 18 amino acids. Germline V CDR1 and CDR2: MNHNS, SASEGT. CDR3 sequence (DNA): TGTGCCAGCAGTGAATTCCACCCGGGTGGGGCCGACACCGGGGAGCTGTTTTTT. The encoded protein is CASSEFHPGGADTGELFF.

V is TRBV9 and J is TRBJ1-1, with D tentatively TRBD1 (6 bases). CDR1 is SGDLS, CDR2 YYNGEE, per germline. The V end lost 0 bases, the J end lost 4 bases, and 13 bases lay between the germline ends. The CDR3 loop spans 15 amino acids. This CDR3 is CASSVASRTATEAFF. The CDR3 DNA reads TGTGCCAGCAGCGTAGCGTCTCGGACAGCCACTGAAGCTTTCTTT.

The V and J genes are TRBV7-9 and TRBJ1-2; 12 bases are shared with TRBD1. Germline V gene lookup returns CDR1 SEHNR and CDR2 FQNEAQ (reference sequence). The CDR3 spans 16 residues. The J segment lost 7 bases and the V segment lost 5 bases, leaving 11 bases of the junction unmatched. The CDR3 nucleotides read TGTGCCAGCAGCCTCCGGGACAGGGGGCTCATAGTTGGCTACACCTTC. Amino acid sequence: CASSLRDRGLIVGYTF.